The TCR beta chain under discussion was sequenced for a study of blood T cells in healthy people across ages. Sample-barcoded 5' priming and a J-beta primer mix drove a second PCR of about 7 to 11 cycles. TCRdb recomputed calls from the 5' RACE reads with MiXCR, one row per CDR3 protein. The sample has hundreds of thousands of distinct CDR3 sequences; about 53% are singletons. V dropped 3 bases and J dropped 4 bases, with 10 bases sitting between them. This CDR3 region has 13 residues. CDR1 and CDR2 from the germline V gene are MGHRA and YSYEKL. J is TRBJ2-7 and V is TRBV4-1; D uncertain. The receptor was isolated from a man aged 60 to 75 in good health. Sequences were obtained from blood. The DNA for the CDR3 is TGCGCCAGCAGCCAGGCACAGAGGTACGAGCAGTACTTC. Its protein is CASSQAQRYEQYF.